The 30 T cell receptor beta chains below all came from one sample that was sequenced in a study of T cell responses to AZD1222 COVID-19 vaccine. Repertoires were generated with immunoSEQ multiplex PCR, while TCRdb's copy carries only in-frame clones and drops some. The repertoire holds about 260,000 clones, 85% to 95% seen once, with roughly 0.6% in the top ten. This specimen was peripheral blood, taken on day 0 of AZD1222 vaccination. These receptors were obtained from an adult in good health.

The gene calls are TRBV7-2 and TRBJ2-5, with 8 bases lining up with TRBD2. The CDR3 is made up of 14 amino acids. CDR1 is SGHTA and CDR2 is FQGNSA in the germline V gene. The junction had 4 bases not matched to a gene; V was cut back by 6 bases and J by 1 base. In nucleotides, the CDR3 is TGTGCCAGCAGGTTACGGGGGGGCCAAGAGACCCAGTACTTC. Translating it yields CASRLRGGQETQYF.

The chain has TRBV18 and TRBJ2-1; D is perhaps TRBD1 (6 bases). Germline V gene data show CDR1 as KGHSH and CDR2 as LQKENI. CDR3 length: 17 amino acids. V was shortened by 1 base and J by 2 bases, with 15 bases between the two germline ends. The CDR3 DNA is TGTGCCAGCTCACCACAAGGACAGCGTATAACCTACAATGAGCAGTTCTTC. Residues: CASSPQGQRITYNEQFF.

The chain links TRBV6-5 to TRBJ1-1; no definite D call. The CDR3 spans 13 residues. CDR1 and CDR2 (germline): MNHEY, SVGAGI. V lost 8 bases and J 7 bases, leaving 17 bases between the germline ends. Here the CDR3 DNA reads TGTGCCAGCCTTCAAAGCCGGGGATTTGAAGCTTTCTTT. This encodes CASLQSRGFEAFF.

This chain links TRBV30 with TRBJ1-4; the D gene is possibly TRBD1 (6 bases). The CDR3 is 14 amino acids. Trimming cost V 1 base and J 8 bases, with 14 bases left between them. Germline assignment: CDR1 GTSNPN and CDR2 SVGIG (reference sequence). The CDR3 region has the DNA TGTGCCTGGAGTGGGGGGGGCTTGCAAGAAAAACTGTTTTTT. Amino acids: CAWSGGGLQEKLFF.

This clone is a singleton in its sample. The chain has TRBV19 and TRBJ2-1; 14 bases are a match to TRBD2. V gave up 1 base and J gave up 0 bases; unmatched junction bases: 2. The CDR3 is 18 residues long. Germline lookup yields CDR1 LNHDA and CDR2 SQIVND (reference sequence). In DNA form, the CDR3 reads TGTGCCAGTAGTATAGGACTAGCGGGGGGGAGCTCCTACAATGAGCAGTTCTTC. Its protein product is CASSIGLAGGSSYNEQFF.

In DNA, the CDR3 is TGTGCCAGCAGCGCTCGCGGACTAGCGGGGGGTCACGAGCAGTACTTC. Its protein is CASSARGLAGGHEQYF. The V gene is TRBV9, the J gene TRBJ2-7; 14 positions agree with TRBD2. Germline V gene data show CDR1 as SGDLS and CDR2 as YYNGEE. J lost 5 bases, V lost 3 bases, and 7 bases had no gene match. This CDR3 has 16 amino acids. Filled out from reference TRBV9 and TRBJ2-7, the complete variable domain reads DSGVTQTPKHLITATGQRVTLRCSPRSGDLSVYWYQQSLDQGLQFLIQYYNGEERAKGNILERFSAQQFPDLHSELNLSSLELGDSALYFCASSARGLAGGHEQYFGPGTRLTVT.

This clone was seen once. The chain recombines TRBV3-1 (or the pseudogene TRBV3-2) with TRBJ1-2; D might be TRBD1 (5 bases). Germline CDR1 is LGHDT and CDR2 is YNNKEL (reference sequence). CDR3 length equals 19 residues. V gave up 3 bases and J gave up 4 bases, with 27 bases separating them. CDR3 coding DNA: TGTGCCAGCAGCCACAAAGTGGCCTCGGACATCACCACACTCTATGGCTACACCTTC. Translated, it gives CASSHKVASDITTLYGYTF.

The chain combines TRBV28 with TRBJ2-3, with 8 bases fitting TRBD2. Trimming removed 6 bases from V and 3 bases from J; junction bases left unmatched: 5. Germline CDR1 and CDR2: MDHEN and SYDVKM. The CDR3 extends over 14 amino acids. The CDR3 bases are TGTGCCAGCAGCAGCGGGGGCATAACAGATACGCAGTATTTT. Amino acid sequence: CASSSGGITDTQYF.

This sequence joins TRBV4-3 and TRBJ1-1, with D tentatively TRBD1 (5 bases). Germline V gene data show CDR1 as LGHNA and CDR2 as YSLEER. V was cut by 3 bases and J by 4 bases, with 9 bases left in between. This CDR3 is 13 amino acids long. CDR3 region: CASSQSGFTEAFF. CDR3 coding DNA: TGCGCCAGCAGCCAGTCAGGGTTCACTGAAGCTTTCTTT.

A single count supports this clone. The J gene is TRBJ1-6, the V gene TRBV9; 7 nucleotides agree with TRBD1. There are 15 residues in the CDR3. CDR1 SGDLS and CDR2 YYNGEE come from the germline V gene. The ends lost 0 bases at V and 7 bases at J; junction bases unmatched: 4. CDR3 region: CASSVGGTENSPLHF. CDR3 nucleotides: TGTGCCAGCAGCGTAGGCGGGACAGAGAATTCACCCCTCCACTTT.

CDR3 residues: CASEEGGARAEAFF. The DNA for the CDR3 is TGTGCCAGCGAGGAGGGAGGCGCTCGGGCTGAAGCTTTCTTT. The chain has TRBV28 and TRBJ1-1; D is unclear. V was cut by 8 bases and J by 6 bases, with 19 bases left in between. The CDR3 loop spans 14 amino acids. Germline assignment: CDR1 MDHEN and CDR2 SYDVKM.

This chain joins TRBV3-1 (or the pseudogene TRBV3-2) and TRBJ2-7; D not resolved. Germline V gene data show CDR1 as LGHDT and CDR2 as YNNKEL (reference sequence). The CDR3 totals 12 residues. Trimming stripped 1 base from V and 6 bases from J, with 7 bases between. The CDR3 sequence is CASSQAQSEQYF. CDR3 sequence (DNA): TGTGCCAGCAGCCAAGCCCAGAGCGAGCAGTACTTC.

A note on this clone: The CDR3 end shows no conserved phenylalanine or tryptophan, and so a read error is likely. It is unclear where the CDR3 begins or ends on the DNA, so no DNA is shown, and the CDR3 is as TCRdb lists it. The rearrangement joins TRBV13 to TRBJ2-7; the table calls TRBD1, which could not be checked here. Both ends counted, the CDR3 spans 12 residues. The germline gives CDR1 PRHDT, CDR2 FYEKMQ (reference sequence). The CDR3 sequence is CASSLTRAGFTL.

The CDR3 DNA is TGTGCCAGCAGCTTAGCGGACACCATGAACACTGAAGCTTTCTTT. Its protein is CASSLADTMNTEAFF. The chain joins TRBV7-9 to TRBJ1-1, with a weak D call TRBD1 (5 bases). This CDR3 comprises 15 residues. V was clipped by 0 bases and J by 0 bases, with 8 bases between them. CDR1 is SEHNR, CDR2 FQNEAQ, per germline (reference sequence).

The chain employs TRBV7-2 and TRBJ2-3; D is unclear. Germline CDR1 SGHTA, CDR2 FQGNSA. This CDR3 is built from 14 residues. V was shortened by 5 bases and J by 2 bases, with 11 bases between the two germline ends. The CDR3 sequence is CASSPDRYTDTQYF. As DNA, the CDR3 is TGTGCCAGCAGCCCGGACCGATACACAGATACGCAGTATTTT. Based on the CDR3 plus reference TRBV7-2 and TRBJ2-3, the full variable domain is GAGVSQSPSNKVTEKGKDVELRCDPISGHTALYWYRQSLGQGLEFLIYFQGNSAPDKSGLPSDRFSAERTGGSVSTLTIQRTQQEDSAVYLCASSPDRYTDTQYFGPGTRLTVL.

This chain uses TRBV27 with TRBJ2-7; TRBD1 aligns across 8 bases. Trimming removed 5 bases from V and 5 bases from J; junction bases left unmatched: 8. This CDR3 region has 14 residues. The germline CDR1 and CDR2 sequences are MNHEY and SMNVEV (reference sequence). Here the CDR3 DNA reads TGTGCCAGCAGTGGACAGGGTTACTTCCACGAGCAGTACTTC. It specifies CASSGQGYFHEQYF.

This clone was recorded once. This rearrangement joins TRBV6-5 to TRBJ1-1; possible D gene TRBD1, 5 bases. The V gene lost 6 bases and the J gene lost 2 bases, with 13 bases spanning the gap. The CDR3 has 14 amino acids. Germline CDR1 reads MNHEY; CDR2 reads SVGAGI. CDR3: CASSKAGDNTEAFF. As DNA, the CDR3 is TGTGCCAGCAGCAAGGCGGGGGATAACACTGAAGCTTTCTTT.

In its sample, this clone was seen once. This chain uses TRBV28 with TRBJ2-7; possibly TRBD1 for D (6 bases). CDR1 is MDHEN, CDR2 SYDVKM, per germline. CDR3 length: 11 residues. The ends were cut back, 8 bases at V and 1 base at J, with 6 bases in the middle. In nucleotides, the CDR3 is TGTGCCAGCGGACAGTCCTACGAGCAGTACTTC. Translated, it gives CASGQSYEQYF.

The chain employs TRBV9 and TRBJ1-1; D remains unclear. The germline gives CDR1 SGDLS, CDR2 YYNGEE. The CDR3 length is 13 residues. V was pared by 0 bases and J by 11 bases, with 14 bases between. CDR3 sequence (DNA): TGTGCCAGCAGCGTAGAAGCTCCCCGGTGGGCTTTCTTT. Protein: CASSVEAPRWAFF.

V is TRBV5-4 and J is TRBJ2-3; D possibly corresponds to TRBD2 (5 bases). The CDR3 has 13 residues. Per the germline V gene, CDR1 is SGHNT and CDR2 is YYREEE (reference sequence). The ends were cut back, 2 bases at V and 1 base at J, with 5 bases in the middle. The CDR3 reads CASSLAGTDTQYF. As DNA, the CDR3 is TGTGCCAGCAGCTTAGCGGGCACAGATACGCAGTATTTT. The variable domain in full, completed from reference TRBV5-4 and TRBJ2-3, reads ETGVTQSPTHLIKTRGQQVTLRCSSQSGHNTVSWYQQALGQGPQFIFQYYREEENGRGNFPPRFSGLQFPNYSSELNVNALELDDSALYLCASSLAGTDTQYFGPGTRLTVL.

The chain couples TRBV21-1 to TRBJ2-7; the D segment call TRBD2 is taken from the table without a DNA check. TRBV21-1 is classified as a pseudogene. The CDR3 runs to 17 residues. The CDR3 sequence: CASSPPPGLWTPYEQYF. The CDR3 DNA reads as TGTGCCAGCAGCCCACCGCCGGGACTTTGGACCCCCTACGAGCAGTACTTC.

The chain employs TRBV24-1 and TRBJ2-7; D gene uncertain. The CDR3 is 12 residues long. In germline, CDR1 is KGHDR, CDR2 SFDVKD. The germline V and J ends were trimmed by 3 bases and 5 bases, with 7 bases remaining between them. CDR3 region: CATSDPLDEQYF. Written as DNA, the CDR3 is TGTGCCACCAGTGATCCCCTGGACGAGCAGTACTTC.

This chain links TRBV11-2 with TRBJ1-2; 10 bases are a match to TRBD1. Trimming at V came to 4 bases and at J to 2 bases, leaving 7 bases not matched to a gene. This CDR3 spans 16 amino acids. Germline CDR1 is SGHAT and CDR2 is FQNNGV. CDR3 DNA: TGTGCCAGCAGCTCCATCCGGGGACAGGGGAACTATGGCTACACCTTC. Translating it yields CASSSIRGQGNYGYTF.

The chain joins TRBV2 to TRBJ2-3; D gene unclear. V lost 7 bases and J lost 0, with 8 bases in between. There are 13 residues in the CDR3. Germline V lookup: CDR1 SNHLY, CDR2 FYNNEI. CDR3 sequence (DNA): TGTGCCAGCACGAGCCTTAGCACAGATACGCAGTATTTT. Protein sequence: CASTSLSTDTQYF.

The rearrangement links TRBV2 to TRBJ1-1; no clear D. Germline V lookup: CDR1 SNHLY, CDR2 FYNNEI. V was shortened by 2 bases and J by 1 base, with 8 bases between the two germline ends. The CDR3 has 14 amino acids. This CDR3 is CASSELGRNTEAFF. In nucleotides, the CDR3 is TGTGCCAGCAGTGAACTAGGCCGGAACACTGAAGCTTTCTTT.

This clone was seen once. The rearrangement joins TRBV5-1 to TRBJ2-3; 12 nucleotides match TRBD2. This CDR3 is built from 17 residues. Trimming took 0 bases from V and 5 from J; bases not matched to a gene: 7. Germline values: CDR1 SGHRS, CDR2 YFSETQ. In DNA, the CDR3 is TGCGCCAGCAGCTTGGGTCTAGCGGGAGGGCCGGGAGATACGCAGTATTTT. This sequence encodes CASSLGLAGGPGDTQYF.

This clone was recorded only once. This chain joins TRBV5-6 and TRBJ2-3; D call uncertain. Germline values: CDR1 SGHDT, CDR2 YYEEEE. V was pared by 0 bases and J by 2 bases, with 7 bases between. The CDR3 length is 14 residues. The CDR3 coding sequence is TGTGCCAGCAGCTTGGGGCGGACCACAGATACGCAGTATTTT. This sequence encodes CASSLGRTTDTQYF.

The V call is TRBV7-9, the J call TRBJ2-5; a weak D match, TRBD2 (6 bases). The CDR3 totals 13 residues. V dropped 6 bases and J dropped 4 bases, with 12 bases sitting between them. CDR1 SEHNR and CDR2 FQNEAQ come from the germline V gene (reference sequence). This chain's CDR3 is CASRPGLRETQYF. The CDR3 DNA reads as TGTGCCAGCAGGCCGGGACTGAGAGAGACCCAGTACTTC.

CDR3 loop: CASSLRDRRYGYTF. The CDR3 DNA reads TGTGCCAGCAGCTTGAGGGACAGACGATATGGCTACACCTTC. The chain carries TRBV5-4 and TRBJ1-2; 7 bases are a match to TRBD1. Germline V gene data show CDR1 as SGHNT and CDR2 as YYREEE (reference sequence). CDR3 size: 14 residues. The J segment lost 5 bases and the V segment lost 1 base, leaving 5 bases of the junction unmatched.

This chain uses TRBV6-5 with TRBJ2-1, with D possibly being TRBD1 or TRBD2 (5 bases each). The CDR3 is 12 amino acids. Germline V gene lookup returns CDR1 MNHEY and CDR2 SVGAGI. Trimming pared 7 bases from V and 10 bases from J, leaving 14 bases between. DNA of the CDR3: TGTGCCAGCATTGGGGGTCGCAGAGAGCAGTTCTTC. Amino acids: CASIGGRREQFF.